The present T cell receptor beta chain was sequenced within a study of regulatory T cells in long-lasting Graves disease. The time point denotes: newly diagnosed GD, antithyroid drugs for less than 3 months. Preparation of the TCR library used RNA extracted from PBMCs. Germline values: CDR1 MNHEY, CDR2 SVGEGT. Trimming shortened V by 2 bases and J by 8 bases, and 10 bases separated the two germline ends. The CDR3 has 13 amino acids. Arm-PCR of CDR3 regions and iRepertoire HTBI primers were the basis on which TCR beta libraries were built. One entry per CDR3 protein, called by TCRdb with MiXCR from the multiplex PCR reads. The sample consists of approximately 490,000 distinct CDR3 sequences, 15% to 20% of them appearing once. Separately, the same data were catalogued under a study of T cells in Graves' hyperthyroidism and ophthalmopathy. From that study: Uncontrolled infection, other autoimmune disease, pregnancy and lactation each barred patients from inclusion.

The chain joins TRBV6-2 or TRBV6-3 to TRBJ2-1; D may be TRBD1 (5 bases). The receptor comes from a man aged 35 to 55 with Graves disease. Source: peripheral blood mononuclear cells (PBMCs), taken at new diagnosis, from a patient treated with antithyroid drugs. CDR3 DNA sequence: TGTGCCAGCAGTTACAGGGGTAGGCATGAGCAGTTCTTC. Protein product: CASSYRGRHEQFF.